This TCR beta chain was sequenced in a study of CD8 T cells in ankylosing spondylitis. The study's findings and limits: For ankylosing spondylitis blood, a TCR beta motif of 7 to 9 highly homologous variants appeared characteristic. A number of the motif variants had already been described in reactive arthritis synovial fluid and blood. Disease-linked clones had a CD8+ phenotype and relatively low frequency in peripheral blood. There was reportedly significant enrichment of clones that were disease-linked in matched ankylosing spondylitis synovial fluid.

By quantitative 5'-RACE with molecular barcodes, the TCR beta libraries were made. MiXCR, applied by TCRdb to the 5' RACE reads, yields one record per CDR3 protein. The table records more than 500,000 distinct CDR3 sequences, 5.3% of them present only once. In this sample, this clonotype turned up many times. Its target is not known. The germline gives CDR1 MDHEN, CDR2 SYDVKM. CDR3 length equals 14 residues. The ends lost 6 bases at V and 3 bases at J; junction bases unmatched: 1. The clonotype was recovered from a male donor with ankylosing spondylitis. Sequenced sample: blood, either unsorted or a sorted T cell fraction (not recorded which). This sequence joins TRBV28 and TRBJ2-6, with TRBD1 identical over 8 bases. CDR3: CASSGTGGANVLTF. DNA of the CDR3: TGTGCCAGCAGCGGGACAGGTGGGGCCAACGTCCTGACTTTC.